This entry concerns a single T cell receptor (beta chain). This sample was taken from a study of blood T cell repertoires in COVID-19. Study overall: The analysed material was cDNA or gDNA that came from T cells, B-cell-depleted T cells, or PBMCs.

In germline, CDR1 is SGHTA, CDR2 FQGNSA. The V gene end was trimmed by 3 bases and the J gene end by 0 bases; junction bases not matched to a gene: 5. This CDR3 has 17 amino acids. Followed over time, Seattle patients had been enrolled while infection was active. Profiling relied on immunoSEQ multiplex PCR, and the TCRdb table lists in-frame clones only, not all of them. The table lists about 170,000 clones, around 90% of them singletons. J is TRBJ1-6 and V is TRBV7-2, with 7 nucleotides matching TRBD1. The TCR comes from a woman of 80 years or more with COVID-19, enrolled during active disease. The sample taken for sequencing was peripheral blood. In DNA, the CDR3 is TGTGCCAGCAGCTTCGGACAGGACCTCTCCTATAATTCACCCCTCCACTTT. Residues: CASSFGQDLSYNSPLHF.